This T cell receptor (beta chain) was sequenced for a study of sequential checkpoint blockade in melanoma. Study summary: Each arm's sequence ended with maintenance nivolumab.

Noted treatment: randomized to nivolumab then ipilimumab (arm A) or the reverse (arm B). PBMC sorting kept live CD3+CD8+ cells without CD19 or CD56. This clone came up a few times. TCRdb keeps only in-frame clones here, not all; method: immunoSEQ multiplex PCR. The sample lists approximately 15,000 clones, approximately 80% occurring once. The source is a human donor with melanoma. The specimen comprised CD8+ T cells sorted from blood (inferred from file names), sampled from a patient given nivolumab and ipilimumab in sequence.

DNA for the CDR3: TGTGCCAGCAGCAAACCGGGTCGGCCCCAGCATTTT. It encodes CASSKPGRPQHF. V usage is TRBV7-6 and J usage is TRBJ1-5; D not resolved. CDR1 is SGHVS and CDR2 is FNYEAQ in the germline V gene. V lost 5 bases, J lost 9 bases, and 11 bases lay in between. CDR3 length equals 12 residues.